One and the same sample provided the 21 T cell receptor beta chains below, sequenced in a study of T cells in Graves' hyperthyroidism and ophthalmopathy. There were TCR beta CDR3 regions amplified from RNA transcripts. The HTBI primer set served for first-round RT-PCR of the TCR CDR3. TCRdb recomputed calls from the multiplex PCR reads with MiXCR, one row per CDR3 protein. The sample carries a few hundred thousand distinct CDR3 sequences, roughly 50% recorded once. The sequencing input was peripheral blood or thyroid tissue (not recorded which). The receptor set was obtained from a woman aged 18-35 years with Graves' hyperthyroidism.

A single count supports this clonotype. This chain uses TRBV9 with TRBJ1-5; 7 bases line up with TRBD1. This CDR3 is 15 amino acids long. After removal of 5 bases from V and 3 bases from J, the junction contained 8 bases not matched to a gene. CDR1 is SGDLS, CDR2 YYNGEE, per germline. CDR3 nucleotide sequence: TGTGCCAGCAGGCCCGGGACAGCTGTCAATCAGCCCCAGCATTTT. Its translation is CASRPGTAVNQPQHF.

The chain has TRBV7-6 and TRBJ2-7; D is perhaps TRBD1 (5 bases). Trimming stripped 4 bases from V and 3 bases from J, with 13 bases between. The CDR3 spans 14 residues. Per the germline V gene, CDR1 is SGHVS and CDR2 is FNYEAQ. The DNA for the CDR3 is TGTGCCAGCAGCTCGAGTCAGGGTATCTACGAGCAGTACTTC. It specifies CASSSSQGIYEQYF.

The rearrangement joins TRBV15 to TRBJ1-1; D is ambiguous. The CDR3 runs to 14 residues. V was clipped by 3 bases and J by 1 base, with 9 bases between them. Germline V lookup: CDR1 LNHNV, CDR2 YYDKDF (reference sequence). The CDR3 bases are TGTGCCACCAGCAGTTATCGGTGGAACACTGAAGCTTTCTTT. This gives the protein CATSSYRWNTEAFF. Supplemented by reference TRBV15 and TRBJ1-1, the full variable domain reads DAMVIQNPRYQVTQFGKPVTLSCSQTLNHNVMYWYQQKSSQAPKLLFHYYDKDFNNEADTPDNFQSRRPNTSFCFLDIRSPGLGDTAMYLCATSSYRWNTEAFFGQGTRLTVV.

As to this clonotype: A read error may produce the germline difference seen at one junction end. This chain uses TRBV20-1 with TRBJ2-2; D might be TRBD2 (7 bases). CDR3 length: 13 residues. Per germline, CDR1 DFQATT and CDR2 SNEGSKA (reference sequence). In nucleotides, the CDR3 is TGCAGTACTAGCCGGGGGGCGTCCGGGGAGCTGTTTTTT. As protein: CSTSRGASGELFF.

The chain links TRBV29-1 to TRBJ1-5, with a weak D call TRBD1 (5 bases). The V gene lost 6 bases and the J gene lost 7 bases, with 16 bases spanning the gap. Germline V gene lookup returns CDR1 SQVTM and CDR2 ANQGSEA. The CDR3 has 13 residues. The CDR3 sequence: CSVGVRVDQPQHF. DNA of the CDR3: TGCAGCGTAGGCGTCAGGGTTGACCAGCCCCAGCATTTT.

The J gene is TRBJ1-1, the V gene TRBV7-9, with no clear D. The CDR3 runs 14 residues. Germline-derived CDR1 and CDR2 are SEHNR and FQNEAQ (reference sequence). Between the trimmed V and J ends, which lost 3 bases and 6 bases, there was a span of 14 bases. The CDR3 DNA follows: TGTGCCAGCAGCTTGGAGCATAGGGTATCTGAAGCTTTCTTT. Its translation: CASSLEHRVSEAFF. The entire variable domain, with the rest obtained from reference TRBV7-9 and TRBJ1-1, is as follows: DTGVSQNPRHKITKRGQNVTFRCDPISEHNRLYWYRQTLGQGPEFLTYFQNEAQLEKSRLLSDRFSAERPKGSFSTLEIQRTEQGDSAMYLCASSLEHRVSEAFFGQGTRLTVV.

This chain links TRBV7-8 with TRBJ1-1; D perhaps matches TRBD1 (5 bases). With 9 bases removed from V and 12 bases from J, the gap between germline ends came to 20 bases. Germline-derived CDR1 and CDR2 are SGHVS and FQNEAQ. The CDR3 consists of 12 residues. As DNA, the CDR3 is TGTGCCAGTAGTTATGGGACCGAGGTATCTTTCTTT. Its translation: CASSYGTEVSFF.

This chain uses TRBV9 with TRBJ2-7; TRBD2 aligns across 8 bases. Germline loops: CDR1 SGDLS, CDR2 YYNGEE. The length of the CDR3 is 15 residues. Losses at the gene ends were 0 bases for V and 4 bases for J; bases not matched to a gene: 6. The CDR3 protein is CASSVGVSGRYEQYF. The CDR3 DNA is TGTGCCAGCAGCGTAGGGGTCAGCGGGAGATACGAGCAGTACTTC.

This chain joins TRBV12-3 or TRBV12-4 and TRBJ2-7; D is undetermined. The germline V and J ends were trimmed by 7 bases and 2 bases, with 12 bases remaining between them. CDR3 length: 13 residues. CDR3 DNA: TGTGCCAGCAACCGACATGCAACCTACGAGCAGTACTTC. As protein: CASNRHATYEQYF.

This rearrangement joins TRBV10-2 to TRBJ1-5; possible D gene TRBD1, 6 bases. Between the trimmed V and J ends, which lost 5 bases and 6 bases, there was a span of 14 bases. CDR3 length: 14 amino acids. Germline V CDR1 and CDR2: WSHSY, SAAADI. This chain's CDR3 is CASSYRAYGQPQHF. In DNA, the CDR3 is TGCGCCAGCAGTTACAGGGCGTACGGTCAGCCCCAGCATTTT.

This clonotype was counted at least ten times. This sequence joins TRBV15 and TRBJ1-5, with D possibly being TRBD1 (5 bases). In germline, CDR1 is LNHNV, CDR2 YYDKDF (reference sequence). The CDR3 has 16 amino acids. Between the trimmed V and J ends, which lost 1 base and 0 bases, there was a span of 10 bases. DNA of the CDR3: TGTGCCACCAGCAGAGCACCAACAGGTAGCAATCAGCCCCAGCATTTT. Amino acids: CATSRAPTGSNQPQHF.

This clonotype occurred once. Germline and junction disagree at one end, which may indicate a read error. The chain employs TRBV15 and TRBJ2-2; D is perhaps TRBD1 (5 bases). The CDR3 spans 12 residues. Germline-derived CDR1 and CDR2 are LNHNV and YYDKDF (reference sequence). The CDR3 reads CATTRATGELFF. In DNA, the CDR3 is TGTGCGACCACCAGGGCCACCGGGGAGCTGTTTTTT. Using reference TRBV15 and TRBJ2-2 for the parts outside the CDR3, the full variable domain is DAMVIQNPRYQVTQFGKPVTLSCSQTLNHNVMYWYQQKSSQAPKLLFHYYDKDFNNEADTPDNFQSRRPNTSFCFLDIRSPGLGDTAMYLCATTRATGELFFGEGSRLTVL.

This clonotype has at least ten counts. This chain joins TRBV2 and TRBJ1-1; D might be TRBD1 (5 bases). V shed 8 bases and J shed 5 bases, with 12 bases lying between them. The germline CDR1 and CDR2 sequences are SNHLY and FYNNEI. This CDR3 contains 12 residues. This chain's CDR3 is CASERGWTEAFF. For the CDR3, the DNA is TGTGCCAGCGAAAGGGGCTGGACTGAAGCTTTCTTT.

This clonotype was seen a handful of times. This rearrangement joins TRBV2 to TRBJ2-7, with 7 positions matching TRBD1. Germline V lookup: CDR1 SNHLY, CDR2 FYNNEI. This CDR3 region has 13 residues. Trimming at V came to 8 bases and at J to 0 bases, leaving 4 bases not matched to a gene. CDR3 in DNA: TGTGCCAGCGGTCGGGACAGCTCCTACGAGCAGTACTTC. This encodes CASGRDSSYEQYF. The variable domain in full, with the rest retrieved from reference TRBV2 and TRBJ2-7, is EPEVTQTPSHQVTQMGQEVILRCVPISNHLYFYWYRQILGQKVEFLVSFYNNEISEKSEIFDDQFSVERPDGSNFTLKIRSTKLEDSAMYFCASGRDSSYEQYFGPGTRLTVT.

The chain is built from TRBV7-9 and TRBJ2-7; 11 positions match TRBD1. CDR1 and CDR2 (germline): SEHNR, FQNEAQ (reference sequence). V gave up 4 bases and J gave up 7 bases; unmatched junction bases: 3. CDR3 length equals 13 residues. The CDR3 reads CASSWDRGWEQYF. For the CDR3, the DNA is TGTGCCAGCAGCTGGGACAGGGGGTGGGAGCAGTACTTC.

This clonotype has ten or more counts. The CDR3 bases are TGTGCCATCAGTGAGTCTACCCCCGTCGGGGAGCTGTTTTTT. As protein: CAISESTPVGELFF. The chain recombines TRBV10-3 with TRBJ2-2; D gene uncertain. Deletions cut 0 bases from V and 7 bases from J, with 9 bases between. The CDR3 totals 14 residues. Germline V gene sequence: CDR1 ENHRY, CDR2 SYGVKD.

This clonotype was seen repeatedly, ten times or more. The chain employs TRBV15 and TRBJ1-5; D is ambiguous. CDR3 length: 16 amino acids. V shed 0 bases and J shed 7 bases, with 16 bases lying between them. Looked up from germline, CDR1 is LNHNV and CDR2 is YYDKDF (reference sequence). The CDR3 reads CATSRESPGKRQPQHF. The CDR3 DNA reads TGTGCCACCAGCAGAGAGAGTCCGGGGAAGAGGCAGCCCCAGCATTTT.

In nucleotides, the CDR3 is TGTGCCAGCAGCCAAGAAGCCCCCAACTCTGGGGCCAACGTCCTGACTTTC. It translates to CASSQEAPNSGANVLTF. The genes are TRBV9 and TRBJ2-6; D remains unclear. This CDR3 is 17 amino acids long. With 4 bases removed from V and 0 bases from J, the gap between germline ends came to 14 bases. Germline lookup yields CDR1 SGDLS and CDR2 YYNGEE.

At least ten counts were recorded for this clonotype. V is TRBV13 and J is TRBJ1-2; 9 bases are shared with TRBD1. V shed 4 bases and J 8 bases; nucleotides not matched to a gene: 5. The CDR3 runs to 13 residues. Per germline, CDR1 PRHDT and CDR2 FYEKMQ (reference sequence). As DNA, the CDR3 is TGTGCCAGCAGCTCGGACAGGGGTAGAGGCTACACCTTC. Translation: CASSSDRGRGYTF.

Concerning this clonotype: A single base separates this from a much larger clone, so it may be a read error. The CDR3 here is CASSGASLEAQYF. In nucleotides, the CDR3 is TGTGCCAGCAGCGGCGCAAGCCTGGAGGCCCAGTACTTC. J is TRBJ2-5 and V is TRBV2; D may be TRBD2 (5 bases). There are 13 residues in the CDR3. The V gene's germline CDR1 is SNHLY and CDR2 FYNNEI. Trimming shortened V by 6 bases and J by 9 bases, and 17 bases separated the two germline ends.

This clonotype was counted only a few times. The chain links TRBV11-2 to TRBJ1-1; D ambiguous. Germline V gene data show CDR1 as SGHAT and CDR2 as FQNNGV. Between the trimmed V and J ends, which lost 2 bases and 3 bases, there was a span of 10 bases. The CDR3 is made up of 14 amino acids. CDR3 region: CASSLQVSHTEAFF. As DNA, the CDR3 is TGTGCCAGCAGCTTACAGGTATCCCACACTGAAGCTTTCTTT.